These T cell receptor beta chains were read from a single sample in a study of cytomegalovirus exposure and HLA in healthy donors. Clones were read by immunoSEQ multiplex PCR, and TCRdb kept only the in-frame ones, dropping some. In total, the table holds tens of thousands of clones. The sample was PBMCs. The source of these receptors is a male donor in good health and CMV-seropositive. Each CDR3 is given with its conserved first and last residue. Each record gives: clone size, J gene, D gene, V gene, CDR3 protein, CDR3 DNA. A D gene is named only where the DNA matches it firmly. Not every row has a clone size; where given, it reads once, few, many or a size class.

>.|TRBJ2-7|TRBD2|TRBV28
CASSLSGGSIYEQYF
TGTGCCAGCAGCCTTAGCGGGGGATCAATCTACGAGCAGTACTTC
>.|TRBJ2-3|TRBD1|TRBV19
CASRGGRVTDTQYF
TGTGCCAGTAGAGGGGGCCGTGTCACAGATACGCAGTATTTT
>.|TRBJ1-2|TRBD1|TRBV18
CASSPGQGRLNYGYTF
TGTGCCAGCTCACCGGGACAGGGACGCCTTAACTATGGCTACACCTTC
>.|TRBJ2-1|TRBD2|TRBV19
CASTVIAGGDNEQFF
TGTGCCAGTACCGTAATAGCGGGAGGGGACAATGAGCAGTTCTTC
>.|TRBJ1-1|.|TRBV5-1
CASSLNTVVEAFF
TGCGCCAGCAGCTTGAACACAGTGGTTGAAGCTTTCTTT
>.|TRBJ2-7|.|TRBV7-9
CASSLVEGEIYEQYF
TGTGCCAGCAGCTTAGTGGAAGGGGAAATTTACGAGCAGTACTTC
>.|TRBJ1-1|.|TRBV2
CASTPVRVGNTEAFF
TGTGCCAGCACCCCTGTTCGGGTGGGGAACACTGAAGCTTTCTTT
>.|TRBJ1-1|.|TRBV4-1
CASSHTGTQTWNTEAFF
TGCGCCAGCAGCCATACCGGGACACAAACTTGGAACACTGAAGCTTTCTTT
>.|TRBJ2-3|TRBD2|TRBV11-1
CASSDVGLAFADTQYF
TGTGCCAGCAGCGACGTGGGACTAGCTTTTGCAGATACGCAGTATTTT
>.|TRBJ1-2|.|TRBV30
CAWSVGRINYGYTF
TGTGCCTGGAGTGTAGGGAGAATTAACTATGGCTACACCTTC
>.|TRBJ1-5|.|TRBV5-1
CASSLVPNSNQPQHF
TGCGCCAGCAGCTTGGTTCCTAATAGCAATCAGCCCCAGCATTTT
>.|TRBJ2-7|TRBD1|TRBV25-1
CATETGGYEQYF
TGTGCCACAGAGACAGGGGGCTACGAGCAGTACTTC
>.|TRBJ1-6|.|TRBV30
CAWRSNLNSPLHF
TGTGCCTGGAGGAGTAATTTAAATTCACCCCTCCACTTT
>.|TRBJ2-7|.|TRBV5-1
CASSLSPGSDEQYF
TGCGCCAGCAGCTTGAGTCCCGGGAGCGACGAGCAGTACTTC
>medium-sized|TRBJ2-3|.|TRBV27
CASSLPYTDTQYF
TGTGCCAGCAGTTTACCTTACACAGATACGCAGTATTTT
>.|TRBJ1-2|.|TRBV9
CASSVGDLGRGYTF
TGTGCCAGCAGCGTAGGTGATTTGGGGCGCGGCTACACCTTC
>.|TRBJ1-2|.|TRBV9
CASSVDVGGGYGYTF
TGTGCCAGCAGCGTAGATGTGGGCGGGGGCTATGGCTACACCTTC
>.|TRBJ2-2|.|TRBV30
CAWSVPVTGELFF
TGTGCCTGGAGTGTACCGGTCACCGGGGAGCTGTTTTTT
>.|TRBJ2-1|.|TRBV18
CASDGNSQYNEQFF
TGTGCCAGCGACGGCAACAGCCAGTACAATGAGCAGTTCTTC
>.|TRBJ1-1|TRBD1|TRBV6-1
CASSALTGGNTEAFF
TGTGCCAGCAGTGCCCTGACAGGGGGAAACACTGAAGCTTTCTTT
>.|TRBJ2-7|TRBD1|TRBV25-1
CASSEQGVEQYF
TGTGCCAGCAGTGAACAGGGGGTCGAGCAGTACTTC
>.|TRBJ2-7|TRBD1|TRBV4-1
CASSHPGQVSYEQYF
TGCGCCAGCAGCCATCCGGGACAGGTATCCTACGAGCAGTACTTC
>.|TRBJ1-1|TRBD1|TRBV5-1
CASSLGDRASLTEAFF
TGCGCCAGCAGCTTGGGGGACAGGGCCAGCCTCACTGAAGCTTTCTTT